This T cell receptor beta chain was recorded in a study of cytomegalovirus exposure and HLA in healthy donors. A single count supports this clone. The PCR used 60 Vbeta and 13 Jbeta primers. Assay used: immunoSEQ multiplex PCR; TCRdb lists only in-frame clones, some missing. This table has more than 200,000 clones, over 75% appearing once. Trimming pared 6 bases from V and 2 bases from J, leaving 5 bases between. This CDR3 has 11 residues. CDR1 SNHLY and CDR2 FYNNEI come from the germline V gene. Material: PBMCs. The TCR originated in a girl aged 2 to 9 in good health and CMV-seronegative. The chain joins TRBV2 to TRBJ2-7; D unclear. The CDR3 DNA follows: TGTGCCAGCAGCTCCCCCTACGAGCAGTACTTC. It is translated as CASSSPYEQYF. Variable domain in full (rest from reference TRBV2 and TRBJ2-7): EPEVTQTPSHQVTQMGQEVILRCVPISNHLYFYWYRQILGQKVEFLVSFYNNEISEKSEIFDDQFSVERPDGSNFTLKIRSTKLEDSAMYFCASSSPYEQYFGPGTRLTVT.